This T cell receptor (beta chain) was recovered during a study of T cell responses to AZD1222 COVID-19 vaccine. Findings and limits, study-wide: As reported, nearly half of all spike-specific TCRs target variant regions that are unmutated. Sampling that yielded the repertoires occurred only after the peak T cell response. Baseline testing showed seropositivity in only five to seven AZD1222 recipients.

Assay: immunoSEQ multiplex PCR; the TCRdb copy retains only in-frame clones and omits some. The table has 160,000 or so clones, 85% to 90% seen once. This CDR3 is 17 amino acids long. CDR1 LGHDT and CDR2 YNNKEL come from the germline V gene (reference sequence). Trimming cost V 1 base and J 4 bases; bases outside gene matches: 9. A note on this clone: Its antigen is still unknown.

This sequence joins TRBV3-1 (or the pseudogene TRBV3-2) and TRBJ2-7; 11 positions match TRBD2. Sample: peripheral blood, taken on day 0 of AZD1222 vaccination. The TCR comes from an adult in good health. The CDR3 reads CASSQGTSGSRLYEQYF. The CDR3 coding sequence is TGTGCCAGCAGCCAAGGGACTAGCGGGTCCCGTTTATACGAGCAGTACTTC.